A selection of T cell receptor beta chains follows, all from one sample in a study of post-analysis software for immune sequencing data. MiXCR, applied by TCRdb to the PCR reads, yields one record per CDR3 protein. The sample has approximately 730,000 distinct CDR3 sequences; approximately 44% are singletons. The material sequenced was blood. The receptors were sampled from a girl between 5 and 17 years old with multiple sclerosis. CDR3s include the opening cysteine and the closing phenylalanine or tryptophan. A D gene is named only where the DNA matches it firmly. Clone size is stated in some rows and not others, as once, few, many or a class when expanded.

j_gene: TRBJ2-1
v_gene: TRBV4-2
abundance: .
d_gene: .
CDR3aa: CASSQERAPYNEQFF
CDR3nt: TGTGCCAGCAGCCAAGAAAGGGCCCCCTACAATGAGCAGTTCTTC

j_gene: TRBJ2-7
v_gene: TRBV6-6
abundance: .
d_gene: .
CDR3aa: CASSRGWGSSYEQYF
CDR3nt: TGTGCCAGCAGCCGCGGTTGGGGGAGTAGTTACGAGCAGTACTTC

j_gene: TRBJ2-3
v_gene: TRBV24-1
abundance: few
d_gene: TRBD2
CDR3aa: CATSLAGNTQYF
CDR3nt: TGTGCCACCAGCCTAGCGGGGAATACGCAGTATTTT

j_gene: TRBJ1-2
v_gene: TRBV10-2
abundance: .
d_gene: .
CDR3aa: CASSAAGPPDTYGCTF
CDR3nt: .

j_gene: TRBJ2-3
v_gene: TRBV6-6
abundance: few
d_gene: .
CDR3aa: CASSQGGGSTDTQYF
CDR3nt: TGTGCCAGCAGTCAGGGAGGAGGGAGCACAGATACGCAGTATTTT

j_gene: TRBJ2-1
v_gene: TRBV10-3
abundance: few
d_gene: TRBD1
CDR3aa: CAINRDRGTEQFF
CDR3nt: TGTGCCATCAACCGGGACAGGGGGACAGAGCAGTTCTTC

j_gene: TRBJ2-7
v_gene: TRBV27
abundance: once
d_gene: .
CDR3aa: CASSLTVGASYEQYF
CDR3nt: TGTGCCAGCAGTTTAACGGTAGGGGCCTCCTACGAGCAGTACTTC

j_gene: TRBJ2-7
v_gene: TRBV10-2
abundance: few
d_gene: .
CDR3aa: CASSPTRGEQYF
CDR3nt: TGCGCCAGCAGTCCCACTCGGGGGGAGCAGTACTTC

j_gene: TRBJ2-5
v_gene: TRBV9
abundance: .
d_gene: .
CDR3aa: CASSVEGAFYEQYF
CDR3nt: TGTGCCAGCAGCGTTGAAGGGGCGTTCTATGAGCAGTACTTC

j_gene: TRBJ2-7
v_gene: TRBV29-1
abundance: few
d_gene: TRBD1
CDR3aa: CSVEATGASYEQYF
CDR3nt: TGCAGCGTTGAAGCGACAGGGGCCTCCTACGAGCAGTACTTC

j_gene: TRBJ2-1
v_gene: TRBV11-2
abundance: .
d_gene: .
CDR3aa: CASNLDETGYNEQFF
CDR3nt: TGTGCCAGCAACTTAGATGAAACCGGGTACAATGAGCAGTTCTTC

j_gene: TRBJ2-5
v_gene: TRBV15
abundance: few
d_gene: TRBD2
CDR3aa: CATSRGLAGEVQYF
CDR3nt: TGTGCCACCAGCAGAGGTCTAGCGGGAGAGGTGCAGTACTTC

j_gene: TRBJ2-7
v_gene: TRBV27
abundance: .
d_gene: .
CDR3aa: CASSRDAQPYEQYF
CDR3nt: TGTGCCAGCAGCCGGGACGCCCAGCCCTACGAGCAGTACTTC

j_gene: TRBJ2-2
v_gene: TRBV29-1
abundance: .
d_gene: .
CDR3aa: CSAVPKANTGELFF
CDR3nt: TGCAGCGCGGTCCCCAAAGCGAACACCGGGGAGCTGTTTTTT

j_gene: TRBJ2-5
v_gene: TRBV7-2
abundance: few
d_gene: .
CDR3aa: CASSRLGAGETQYF
CDR3nt: TGTGCCAGCAGCCGACTGGGGGCTGGGGAGACCCAGTACTTC

j_gene: TRBJ1-6
v_gene: TRBV6-5
abundance: .
d_gene: .
CDR3aa: CASSPGTRTNSPLHF
CDR3nt: TGTGCCAGCAGCCCCGGGACACGGACTAATTCACCCCTCCACTTT

j_gene: TRBJ2-5
v_gene: TRBV27
abundance: few
d_gene: TRBD1
CDR3aa: CASRTTGEETQYF
CDR3nt: TGTGCCAGCAGGACTACAGGGGAAGAGACCCAGTACTTC

j_gene: TRBJ2-5
v_gene: TRBV20-1
abundance: .
d_gene: .
CDR3aa: CSASGKWGHQETQYF
CDR3nt: TGCAGTGCTAGTGGGAAGTGGGGCCACCAAGAGACCCAGTACTTC

j_gene: TRBJ2-5
v_gene: TRBV13
abundance: .
d_gene: .
CDR3aa: CASSSRGSAKEQYF
CDR3nt: TGTGCCAGCAGCTCTCGGGGCTCCGCAAAGGAGCAGTACTTC

j_gene: TRBJ2-1
v_gene: TRBV9
abundance: .
d_gene: .
CDR3aa: CASSAPPGLPWNEQFF
CDR3nt: TGTGCCAGCAGCGCTCCGCCGGGACTCCCATGGAATGAGCAGTTCTTC

j_gene: TRBJ2-4
v_gene: TRBV7-9
abundance: .
d_gene: TRBD1
CDR3aa: CASSSGGLAGDAGKNIQYF
CDR3nt: TGTGCCAGCAGCTCAGGGGGCCTAGCAGGAGACGCCGGCAAAAACATTCAGTACTTC

j_gene: TRBJ2-1
v_gene: TRBV29-1
abundance: few
d_gene: .
CDR3aa: CSVEDPRVTYNEQFF
CDR3nt: TGCAGCGTTGAAGATCCCCGGGTAACCTACAATGAGCAGTTCTTC

j_gene: TRBJ2-1
v_gene: TRBV2
abundance: few
d_gene: .
CDR3aa: CASLGSHEQFF
CDR3nt: TGTGCCAGCTTAGGTAGTCATGAGCAGTTCTTC

j_gene: TRBJ1-2
v_gene: TRBV14
abundance: once
d_gene: .
CDR3aa: CASSQDPLGYTF
CDR3nt: TGTGCCAGCAGCCAAGATCCCTTAGGCTACACCTTC

j_gene: TRBJ2-1
v_gene: TRBV21-1
abundance: .
d_gene: .
CDR3aa: CASSRNYPQDNEQFF
CDR3nt: TGTGCCAGCAGCAGGAACTACCCTCAGGACAATGAGCAGTTCTTC

j_gene: TRBJ2-7
v_gene: TRBV2
abundance: .
d_gene: .
CDR3aa: CASSVTGDRISYEQYF
CDR3nt: TGTGCCAGCAGTGTAACCGGAGACAGAATATCCTACGAGCAGTACTTC

j_gene: TRBJ2-7
v_gene: TRBV7-2
abundance: .
d_gene: .
CDR3aa: CASSLVTNRWYF
CDR3nt: TGTGCCAGCAGCTTAGTTACCAACCGGTGGTACTTC

j_gene: TRBJ2-4
v_gene: TRBV20-1
abundance: few
d_gene: .
CDR3aa: CSASPQGGDIQYF
CDR3nt: TGCAGTGCTAGTCCGCAGGGGGGCGACATTCAGTACTTC

j_gene: TRBJ2-7
v_gene: TRBV29-1
abundance: .
d_gene: .
CDR3aa: CSVGDSFSYEQYF
CDR3nt: TGCAGCGTTGGGGACTCATTTTCCTACGAGCAGTACTTC

j_gene: TRBJ1-2
v_gene: TRBV11-2
abundance: .
d_gene: .
CDR3aa: CASSSLLQGTYGYTF
CDR3nt: TGTGCCAGCAGCTCGCTGCTTCAGGGAACCTATGGCTACACCTTC

j_gene: TRBJ1-3
v_gene: TRBV13
abundance: once
d_gene: .
CDR3aa: CASSRTSSGNTIYF
CDR3nt: TGTGCCAGCAGCCGAACGAGCTCTGGAAACACCATATATTTT

j_gene: TRBJ2-1
v_gene: TRBV10-3
abundance: .
d_gene: .
CDR3aa: CAISGRGGETNEQFF
CDR3nt: TGTGCCATCAGTGGTCGAGGGGGAGAAACCAATGAGCAGTTCTTC

j_gene: TRBJ1-2
v_gene: TRBV13
abundance: few
d_gene: TRBD1
CDR3aa: CASSAGTGTHTF
CDR3nt: TGTGCCAGCAGCGCCGGGACAGGGACGCACACCTTC

j_gene: TRBJ1-4
v_gene: TRBV20-1
abundance: .
d_gene: .
CDR3aa: CSARDTTNEKLFF
CDR3nt: TGCAGTGCCAGGGATACAACTAATGAAAAACTGTTTTTT

j_gene: TRBJ2-1
v_gene: TRBV20-1
abundance: .
d_gene: .
CDR3aa: CSARVSDALNEQFF
CDR3nt: TGCAGTGCTAGGGTCAGTGATGCCCTCAATGAGCAGTTCTTC

j_gene: TRBJ2-7
v_gene: TRBV10-3
abundance: few
d_gene: .
CDR3aa: CAISESGGYEQYF
CDR3nt: TGTGCCATCAGTGAGTCAGGGGGCTACGAGCAGTACTTC

j_gene: TRBJ2-5
v_gene: TRBV7-3
abundance: .
d_gene: TRBD2
CDR3aa: CASSSGLAAGETQYF
CDR3nt: TGTGCCAGCAGCTCCGGACTAGCCGCCGGGGAGACCCAGTACTTC

j_gene: TRBJ1-1
v_gene: TRBV12-3/TRBV12-4
abundance: .
d_gene: TRBD1
CDR3aa: CASRPGQGSEAFF
CDR3nt: TGTGCCAGCAGACCGGGACAGGGTTCTGAAGCTTTCTTT